These 3 T cell receptor beta chains originate from one sample sequenced in a study of shared clonotypes between healthy human individuals. Clones were read by immunoSEQ multiplex PCR, and TCRdb kept only the in-frame ones, dropping some. Of about 1.4 million clones detected, more than 95% appear once; the ten largest clones hold 1% to 1.5%. The sequenced sample was naive CD4+ T cells sorted from blood. Documented subset: CD45RA+ positively selected. The receptors shown here come from a man under 40 in good health.

This clone was recorded only once. The J gene is TRBJ1-1, the V gene TRBV29-1, with 11 positions matching TRBD1. CDR1 and CDR2 (germline): SQVTM, ANQGSEA. The V and J ends lost 6 bases and 5 bases, in that order; junction bases with no gene match: 11. The CDR3 runs to 15 residues. The CDR3 coding sequence is TGCAGCGTCCCTGGACAGGGGGCATTTTGGACTGAAGCTTTCTTT. It yields the protein CSVPGQGAFWTEAFF.

The chain couples TRBV27 to TRBJ2-7; D is possibly TRBD2 (6 bases). The V gene lost 3 bases and the J gene lost 4 bases, with 16 bases spanning the gap. This CDR3 contains 15 residues. The V gene's germline CDR1 is MNHEY and CDR2 SMNVEV (reference sequence). The CDR3 is CASSLLGGATYEQYF. The CDR3 coding sequence is TGTGCCAGCAGTTTGTTGGGAGGAGCAACGTACGAGCAGTACTTC.

This chain connects TRBV28 to TRBJ1-1; D is unclear. This CDR3 has 12 amino acids. CDR1 is MDHEN and CDR2 is SYDVKM in the germline V gene. With 4 bases removed from V and 6 bases from J, the gap between germline ends came to 9 bases. The CDR3 reads CASSSRTAEAFF. Here the CDR3 DNA reads TGTGCCAGCAGTTCTCGGACTGCTGAAGCTTTCTTT.